Below are 32 T cell receptor beta chains sequenced from a single sample in a study of T cell responses to AZD1222 COVID-19 vaccine. Repertoires were generated with immunoSEQ multiplex PCR, while TCRdb's copy carries only in-frame clones and drops some. The sample yields 100,000 or so clones, less than 95% seen once. The sample in question was peripheral blood, obtained on day 0 of AZD1222 vaccination. These receptors were obtained from an adult in good health.

The genes are TRBV3-1 (or the pseudogene TRBV3-2) and TRBJ1-1, with TRBD1 matching over 9 bases. This CDR3 has 15 amino acids. Looked up from germline, CDR1 is LGHDT and CDR2 is YNNKEL (reference sequence). Trimming removed 4 bases from V and 1 base from J; junction bases left unmatched: 4. The CDR3 spells CASSPQTGGNTEAFF. Here the CDR3 DNA reads TGTGCCAGCAGCCCGCAGACAGGGGGGAACACTGAAGCTTTCTTT.

The CDR3 DNA reads as TGTGCCAGCAGTTTAGCCCCACGGTTGAACACCATATATTTT. Translating gives CASSLAPRLNTIYF. The V and J genes are TRBV28 and TRBJ1-3, with D uncertain. This CDR3 comprises 14 residues. Germline CDR1 is MDHEN and CDR2 is SYDVKM. The V gene lost 2 bases and the J gene lost 7 bases, with 12 bases spanning the gap.

The chain couples TRBV5-1 to TRBJ1-3; 7 nucleotides agree with TRBD1. The V gene end was trimmed by 0 bases and the J gene end by 9 bases; junction bases not matched to a gene: 3. CDR3 length: 13 amino acids. Germline V gene sequence: CDR1 SGHRS, CDR2 YFSETQ. The CDR3: CASSLGDSATIYF. In DNA, the CDR3 is TGCGCCAGCAGCTTGGGGGACAGCGCCACCATATATTTT.

For the CDR3, the DNA is TGCAGTGCTAGTGGATTTGGGGACACTGCGTACGAGCAGTACTTC. Its protein product is CSASGFGDTAYEQYF. The chain links TRBV20-1 to TRBJ2-7, with D possibly being TRBD1 (6 bases). The V and J ends lost 3 bases and 4 bases respectively, with 19 bases between them. Germline values: CDR1 DFQATT, CDR2 SNEGSKA (reference sequence). The CDR3 has 15 residues.

This clone was counted between two and nine times. This rearrangement joins TRBV6-5 to TRBJ1-2; TRBD1 might be the D (6 bases). Germline assignment: CDR1 MNHEY and CDR2 SVGAGI. The CDR3 is 12 amino acids. Trimming stripped 6 bases from V and 4 bases from J, with 9 bases between. The CDR3 region is CASSQTGYGYTF. The CDR3, as DNA: TGTGCCAGCAGCCAGACAGGCTATGGCTACACCTTC.

This clone has a single count. V and J are TRBV4-2 and TRBJ2-6, with unresolved D. Per germline, CDR1 LGHNA and CDR2 YNFKEQ. V lost 1 base to trimming and J lost 1 base, with 11 bases between them. CDR3 length: 17 residues. The CDR3: CASSQVFIRSGANVLTF. The CDR3 DNA reads TGTGCCAGCAGCCAAGTGTTCATCCGGTCTGGGGCCAACGTCCTGACTTTC.

The V call is TRBV9, the J call TRBJ1-5, with 8 bases fitting TRBD1. V was clipped by 0 bases and J by 6 bases; unmatched bases: 5. The CDR3 is made up of 15 amino acids. Per germline, CDR1 SGDLS and CDR2 YYNGEE. The CDR3 region has the DNA TGTGCCAGCAGCGTAGGGACAGGGTCGGGTCAGCCCCAGCATTTT. It translates to CASSVGTGSGQPQHF.

The rearrangement joins TRBV3-1 (or the pseudogene TRBV3-2) to TRBJ1-1; D is ambiguous. The CDR3 consists of 15 residues. V lost 1 base, J lost 0 bases, and 9 bases lay in between. Germline lookup yields CDR1 LGHDT and CDR2 YNNKEL (reference sequence). CDR3 sequence reads: CASSQGKVMNTEAFF. CDR3 nucleotide sequence: TGTGCCAGCAGCCAAGGGAAAGTCATGAACACTGAAGCTTTCTTT.

This chain links TRBV27 with TRBJ2-7; TRBD1 aligns across 8 bases. The CDR3 has 14 residues. Unmatched junction bases numbered 9, after V lost 4 bases and J lost 7 bases. Germline V gene data show CDR1 as MNHEY and CDR2 as SMNVEV (reference sequence). CDR3 bases: TGTGCCAGCAGTTCTTGGGACAGGCCCTTGGAGCAGTACTTC. Its protein product is CASSSWDRPLEQYF.

The chain combines TRBV24-1 with TRBJ2-3; D is unclear. Germline CDR1 KGHDR, CDR2 SFDVKD. The CDR3 sequence is 15 residues long. V lost 2 bases and J lost 1, with 9 bases in between. Here the CDR3 DNA reads TGTGCCACCAGTGATTGGCCGTACGGCACAGATACGCAGTATTTT. It encodes CATSDWPYGTDTQYF.

The rearrangement joins TRBV9 to TRBJ2-3; D not certain. The CDR3 sequence is 15 residues long. V shed 0 bases and J shed 1 base, with 9 bases lying between them. Germline V lookup: CDR1 SGDLS, CDR2 YYNGEE. The CDR3 DNA sequence: TGTGCCAGCAGCGTAGTTATAACGGGCACAGATACGCAGTATTTT. It yields the protein CASSVVITGTDTQYF.

This chain uses TRBV2 with TRBJ1-4; D is perhaps TRBD1 (6 bases). There are 13 residues in the CDR3. Germline V gene sequence: CDR1 SNHLY, CDR2 FYNNEI. Trimming left V 8 bases short and J 8 bases short, with 15 bases between. The CDR3 protein is CASHRVGTEKLFF. In nucleotides, the CDR3 is TGTGCCAGCCACAGGGTGGGGACCGAAAAACTGTTTTTT.

The V gene is TRBV10-3, the J gene TRBJ2-3; TRBD2 agrees at 7 bases. J was trimmed by 10 bases and V by 7 bases; bases with no gene match: 8. Germline values: CDR1 ENHRY, CDR2 SYGVKD. This CDR3 comprises 12 residues. The CDR3 spells CAINGGGRAQYF. The CDR3 nucleotides read TGTGCCATCAACGGGGGTGGGAGGGCGCAGTATTTT.

The chain has TRBV7-9 and TRBJ2-2; D is undetermined. V lost 3 bases to trimming and J lost 4 bases, with 6 bases between them. CDR1 is SEHNR and CDR2 is FQNEAQ in the germline V gene (reference sequence). The CDR3 runs to 13 residues. As DNA, the CDR3 is TGTGCCAGCAGCTTTACGGGCACCGGGGAGCTGTTTTTT. Translated, it gives CASSFTGTGELFF.

The chain recombines TRBV11-3 with TRBJ2-1, with TRBD2 matching over 8 bases. CDR3 length equals 14 residues. The germline gives CDR1 SGHNT, CDR2 YENEEA. The J segment lost 9 bases and the V segment lost 0 bases, leaving 4 bases of the junction unmatched. The chain's CDR3 is CASSLDTRGGEQFF. The CDR3 coding sequence is TGTGCCAGCAGCTTAGATACCCGGGGGGGTGAGCAGTTCTTC. Supplemented by reference TRBV11-3 and TRBJ2-1, the full variable domain reads EAGVVQSPRYKIIEKKQPVAFWCNPISGHNTLYWYLQNLGQGPELLIRYENEEAVDDSQLPKDRFSAERLKGVDSTLKIQPAELGDSAVYLCASSLDTRGGEQFFGPGTRLTVL.

V and J are TRBV4-1 and TRBJ1-1; D possibly corresponds to TRBD1 (5 bases). Germline values: CDR1 MGHRA, CDR2 YSYEKL. Between the trimmed V and J ends, which lost 0 bases and 1 base, there was a span of 12 bases. This CDR3 is built from 16 residues. CDR3 amino acids: CASSQDSGTGNTEAFF. DNA for the CDR3: TGCGCCAGCAGCCAAGACTCTGGCACAGGGAACACTGAAGCTTTCTTT.

The chain has TRBV7-2 and TRBJ1-4; maybe TRBD1 (5 bases). Germline CDR1 and CDR2: SGHTA and FQGNSA. The CDR3 spans 16 residues. Trimming took 2 bases from V and 5 from J, leaving 15 bases between them. CDR3 sequence reads: CASSLQAGTGNEKLFF. In nucleotides, the CDR3 is TGTGCCAGCAGCTTACAGGCCGGGACGGGGAATGAAAAACTGTTTTTT.

As regards this clone: Additional DNA sequences in this sample encode the identical CDR3. The CDR3: CSAREGVGYTF. The DNA of the CDR3 is TGCAGTGCCAGGGAGGGGGTGGGCTACACCTTC. V is TRBV20-1 and J is TRBJ1-2; possible D gene TRBD1, 6 bases. CDR3 length: 11 amino acids. Trimming pared 6 bases from V and 8 bases from J, leaving 13 bases between. Germline CDR1 is DFQATT and CDR2 is SNEGSKA (reference sequence).

The gene calls are TRBV4-1 and TRBJ1-4; possibly TRBD1 for D (5 bases). The CDR3 contains 16 residues. Trimming cost V 1 base and J 6 bases, with 15 bases left between them. CDR1 is MGHRA, CDR2 YSYEKL, per germline. In DNA, the CDR3 is TGCGCCAGCAGCCAAGTTGGGGGATTAGTTCATGAAAAACTGTTTTTT. It specifies CASSQVGGLVHEKLFF.

The V call is TRBV12-3 or TRBV12-4, the J call TRBJ2-1; a possible D gene is TRBD1 (5 bases). The ends were cut back, 3 bases at V and 6 bases at J, with 6 bases in the middle. The CDR3 runs to 12 residues. The CDR3 spells CASSFQGNEQFF. The DNA for the CDR3 is TGTGCCAGCAGTTTTCAGGGCAATGAGCAGTTCTTC.

The rearrangement uses TRBV5-1 and TRBJ1-1; D is undetermined. CDR1 SGHRS and CDR2 YFSETQ come from the germline V gene. The CDR3 runs 14 residues. V lost 4 bases and J lost 0, with 10 bases in between. DNA of the CDR3: TGCGCCAGCAGCCTCATGGGGATGAACACTGAAGCTTTCTTT. It yields the protein CASSLMGMNTEAFF.

CDR3 amino acids: CASSLGGGVTTGELFF. In nucleotides, the CDR3 is TGTGCCAGCAGCTTAGGTGGCGGGGTTACAACCGGGGAGCTGTTTTTT. The genes are TRBV7-6 and TRBJ2-2, with TRBD2 as a possible D gene (6 bases). V lost 1 base and J 5 bases, leaving 14 bases between the germline ends. CDR3 length: 16 amino acids. CDR1 and CDR2 (germline): SGHVS, FNYEAQ. Full variable domain (outside the CDR3, taken from reference TRBV7-6 and TRBJ2-2): GAGVSQSPRYKVTKRGQDVALRCDPISGHVSLYWYRQALGQGPEFLTYFNYEAQQDKSGLPNDRFSAERPEGSISTLTIQRTEQRDSAMYRCASSLGGGVTTGELFFGEGSRLTVL.

V gene TRBV19 combines with J gene TRBJ1-2; TRBD1 matches at 7 bases. CDR3 length: 13 amino acids. After removal of 3 bases from V and 8 bases from J, the junction contained 6 bases not matched to a gene. CDR1 LNHDA and CDR2 SQIVND come from the germline V gene (reference sequence). CDR3 DNA: TGTGCCAGTAGTATCGCCAGAGGGGGCGGCTACACCTTC. Amino acids: CASSIARGGGYTF.

The chain joins TRBV28 to TRBJ1-3, with 7 bases lining up with TRBD1. Trimming removed 5 bases from V and 2 bases from J; junction bases left unmatched: 9. The germline gives CDR1 MDHEN, CDR2 SYDVKM. The CDR3 is 16 amino acids. The CDR3 DNA reads as TGTGCCAGCAGTCCGACACTACAGGGGCCTGGAAACACCATATATTTT. Translating gives CASSPTLQGPGNTIYF.

This rearrangement joins TRBV5-8 to TRBJ2-1; D is possibly TRBD1 or TRBD2 (5 bases each). Germline V CDR1 and CDR2: SGHTS, YDEGEE. Deletions cut 0 bases from V and 8 bases from J, with 15 bases between. CDR3 length: 15 amino acids. DNA of the CDR3: TGTGCCAGCAGCTTGGAGTGGGGGTCTAGGCATGAGCAGTTCTTC. Protein product: CASSLEWGSRHEQFF.

The chain links TRBV27 to TRBJ2-1, with D uncertain. The length of the CDR3 is 16 residues. Trimming removed 5 bases from V and 10 bases from J, with 24 bases in between. The germline CDR1 and CDR2 sequences are MNHEY and SMNVEV (reference sequence). The CDR3 protein is CASSLDDLHLGGEQFF. The CDR3, as DNA: TGTGCCAGCAGTCTAGACGACTTACACCTCGGTGGAGAGCAGTTCTTC.

The chain recombines TRBV10-1 with TRBJ2-7; D gene unclear. V lost 7 bases, J lost 3 bases, and 16 bases lay in between. Germline lookup yields CDR1 WNHNN and CDR2 SYGVQD (reference sequence). This CDR3 contains 14 residues. The CDR3 nucleotides read TGCGCCAGCACGCGTCGTCAGGTGGGCTACGAGCAGTACTTC. Translating gives CASTRRQVGYEQYF.

The chain couples TRBV4-1 to TRBJ2-1, with 11 bases that match TRBD2. CDR3 length: 15 residues. Germline CDR1 MGHRA, CDR2 YSYEKL. V lost 8 bases, J lost 5 bases, and 8 bases stayed unmatched. The chain's CDR3 is CASRIGLAGNNEQFF. Here the CDR3 DNA reads TGCGCCAGCCGTATAGGACTAGCGGGTAACAATGAGCAGTTCTTC.

The rearrangement joins TRBV20-1 to TRBJ1-2; D may be TRBD1 (6 bases). Deletions cut 3 bases from V and 2 bases from J, with 22 bases between. The CDR3 spans 17 residues. Germline V gene data show CDR1 as DFQATT and CDR2 as SNEGSKA (reference sequence). CDR3 nucleotides: TGCAGTGCTAGTGAATTATCGGATTGGGGGCGGAACTATGGCTACACCTTC. Translating it yields CSASELSDWGRNYGYTF.

J is TRBJ1-1 and V is TRBV6-5, with D hard to call. CDR1 MNHEY and CDR2 SVGAGI come from the germline V gene. Trimming took 7 bases from V and 3 from J, leaving 18 bases between them. This CDR3 has 15 residues. CDR3 region: CASKSDVPLYTEAFF. The CDR3 DNA sequence: TGTGCCAGCAAGTCTGACGTACCTTTATACACTGAAGCTTTCTTT.

The rearrangement joins TRBV28 to TRBJ2-1; no firm D call. Germline V gene sequence: CDR1 MDHEN, CDR2 SYDVKM. Trimming removed 2 bases from V and 7 bases from J, with 9 bases in between. The CDR3 contains 13 residues. The CDR3 here is CASSLEGRNEQFF. CDR3 in DNA: TGTGCCAGCAGTTTAGAAGGTAGAAATGAGCAGTTCTTC.

This clone has only one observation. The rearrangement joins TRBV2 to TRBJ1-6; a possible D gene is TRBD1 (5 bases). CDR1 is SNHLY, CDR2 FYNNEI, per germline. The V gene lost 6 bases and the J gene lost 9 bases, with 15 bases spanning the gap. CDR3 length: 14 residues. The CDR3 is CASSAAAQGSPLHF. DNA of the CDR3: TGTGCCAGCAGCGCTGCGGCTCAGGGTTCACCCCTCCACTTT.